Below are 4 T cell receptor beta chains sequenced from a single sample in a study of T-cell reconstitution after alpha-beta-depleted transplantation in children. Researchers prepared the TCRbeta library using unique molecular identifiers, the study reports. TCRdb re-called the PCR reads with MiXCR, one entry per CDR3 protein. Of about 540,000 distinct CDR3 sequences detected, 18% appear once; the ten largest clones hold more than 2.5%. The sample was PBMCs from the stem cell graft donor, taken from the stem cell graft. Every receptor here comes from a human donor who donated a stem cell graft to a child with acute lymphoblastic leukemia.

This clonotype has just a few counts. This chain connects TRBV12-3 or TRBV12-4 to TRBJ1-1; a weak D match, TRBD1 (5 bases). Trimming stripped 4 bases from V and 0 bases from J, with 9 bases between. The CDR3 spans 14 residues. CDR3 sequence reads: CASSWDGLNTEAFF. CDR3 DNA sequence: TGTGCCAGCAGTTGGGACGGCTTGAACACTGAAGCTTTCTTT.

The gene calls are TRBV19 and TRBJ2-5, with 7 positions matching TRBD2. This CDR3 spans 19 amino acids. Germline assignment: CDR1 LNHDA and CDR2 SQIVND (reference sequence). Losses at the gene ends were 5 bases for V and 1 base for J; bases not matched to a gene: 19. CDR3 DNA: TGTGCCAGTAGTCCCCGAGGTAGCGGGTCCACAATGTCCCAAGAGACCCAGTACTTC. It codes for CASSPRGSGSTMSQETQYF.

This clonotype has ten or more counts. This CDR3 is CASSLAAAVNTGELFF. CDR3 bases: TGCGCCAGCAGCTTGGCCGCTGCCGTTAACACCGGGGAGCTGTTTTTT. The V and J genes are TRBV5-1 and TRBJ2-2; D uncertain. Per the germline V gene, CDR1 is SGHRS and CDR2 is YFSETQ. Trimming left V 0 bases short and J 2 bases short, with 11 bases between. The CDR3 is made up of 16 amino acids.

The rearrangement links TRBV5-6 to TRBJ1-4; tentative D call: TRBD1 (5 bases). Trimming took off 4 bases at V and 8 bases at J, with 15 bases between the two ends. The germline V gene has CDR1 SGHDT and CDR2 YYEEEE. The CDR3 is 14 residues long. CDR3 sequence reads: CASSDGTAEEKLFF. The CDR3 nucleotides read TGTGCCAGCAGCGATGGGACTGCGGAAGAAAAACTGTTTTTT.